The rows below give T cell receptor beta chains drawn from one sample of a study of cytomegalovirus exposure and HLA in healthy donors. Generated by immunoSEQ multiplex PCR, the TCRdb table keeps only in-frame clones and is missing some. The table records about 160,000 clones, 65% to 85% of them present only once. Sequenced material: PBMCs. Receptors originate from a male donor in good health and CMV-seropositive. The CDR3 runs from the conserved cysteine through the conserved F or W. The D gene is left open where the match is weak. For some rows the clone size is stated as once, few or many, or as a class when expanded; others skip it.

j_call: TRBJ2-2
clone_size: once
v_call: TRBV27
d_call: .
cdr3_aa: CASSFLPSRNGELFF
cdr3_nt: TGTGCCAGCAGTTTCCTCCCCTCTAGGAACGGGGAGCTGTTTTTT

j_call: TRBJ1-5
clone_size: .
v_call: TRBV13
d_call: TRBD1
cdr3_aa: CASSGSGQFSNQPQHF
cdr3_nt: TGTGCCAGCAGCGGGTCGGGACAGTTTAGCAATCAGCCCCAGCATTTT

j_call: TRBJ2-7
clone_size: .
v_call: TRBV11-2
d_call: TRBD2
cdr3_aa: CASSLLKREGAEQYF
cdr3_nt: TGTGCCAGCAGCTTGCTAAAGCGGGAGGGAGCCGAGCAGTACTTC

j_call: TRBJ2-1
clone_size: few
v_call: TRBV11-2
d_call: TRBD2
cdr3_aa: CASSLGLAENNEQFF
cdr3_nt: TGTGCCAGCAGCTTAGGTCTAGCGGAAAACAATGAGCAGTTCTTC

j_call: TRBJ2-5
clone_size: once
v_call: TRBV4-1
d_call: .
cdr3_aa: CASSQDQSGWETQYF
cdr3_nt: TGCGCCAGCAGCCAAGATCAGTCAGGGTGGGAGACCCAGTACTTC

j_call: TRBJ2-7
clone_size: .
v_call: TRBV9
d_call: TRBD2
cdr3_aa: CASSVAGDYEQYF
cdr3_nt: TGTGCCAGTTCTGTAGCGGGCGACTACGAGCAGTACTTC

j_call: TRBJ2-1
clone_size: .
v_call: TRBV5-4
d_call: .
cdr3_aa: CASSLEAGRPTNEQFF
cdr3_nt: TGTGCCAGCAGCTTGGAGGCAGGGAGGCCAACCAATGAGCAGTTCTTC

j_call: TRBJ1-4
clone_size: .
v_call: TRBV30
d_call: .
cdr3_aa: CAWSSQANEKLFF
cdr3_nt: TGTGCCTGGAGTAGTCAGGCGAATGAAAAACTGTTTTTT

j_call: TRBJ2-1
clone_size: once
v_call: TRBV19
d_call: TRBD1
cdr3_aa: CASRHRDRDEQFF
cdr3_nt: TGTGCCAGTAGACACCGGGACAGGGATGAGCAGTTCTTC

j_call: TRBJ2-2
clone_size: .
v_call: TRBV20-1
d_call: .
cdr3_aa: CSATRTGELFF
cdr3_nt: TGCAGTGCTACTAGGACCGGGGAGCTGTTTTTT